What follows are 10 T cell receptor beta chains derived from one specimen sequenced in a study of blood T cells in healthy people across ages. A second PCR of roughly 7 to 11 cycles used a sample-barcoded 5' primer and a J-beta primer mix. Each CDR3 protein gets one entry after TCRdb re-called the 5' RACE reads with MiXCR. The sample lists under 1,100,000 distinct CDR3 sequences, about 25% seen once, with around 0.75% in the top ten. The same sample was also studied in work on T cells of mothers and their children.

Material for sequencing was blood. The source of these receptors is a girl aged 2 to 9 in good health.

V and J are TRBV6-6 and TRBJ2-7, with TRBD2 matching 7 bases. The V segment lost 6 bases and the J segment 3 bases; nucleotides outside the gene matches: 14. The CDR3 totals 16 residues. Germline lookup yields CDR1 MNHNY and CDR2 SVGAGI (reference sequence). Here the CDR3 reads CASSPVGGGTGYEQYF. Here the CDR3 DNA reads TGTGCCAGCAGCCCCGTTGGGGGGGGTACAGGCTACGAGCAGTACTTC.

The genes are TRBV27 and TRBJ2-3; 11 nucleotides agree with TRBD2. Germline CDR1 and CDR2: MNHEY and SMNVEV (reference sequence). V shed 5 bases, J shed 4 bases, and the junction held 5 bases outside the gene matches. This CDR3 contains 15 residues. CDR3 bases: TGTGCCAGCAGTCTTAGCGGGGGGGCCCCAGATACGCAGTATTTT. Amino acids: CASSLSGGAPDTQYF.

The chain joins TRBV29-1 to TRBJ2-7; D remains unclear. The CDR3 runs to 13 residues. The germline V gene encodes CDR1 SQVTM and CDR2 ANQGSEA. V lost 7 bases and J lost 6, with 19 bases in between. The CDR3 nucleotides are TGCAGCGCCCTGGAGACTGGGTTGGGCGAGCAGTACTTC. Protein: CSALETGLGEQYF.

This clonotype has only a few counts. The chain links TRBV18 to TRBJ2-5; D not resolved. Germline lookup yields CDR1 KGHSH and CDR2 LQKENI. The V and J ends lost 2 bases and 4 bases respectively, with 11 bases between them. CDR3 length equals 14 residues. This CDR3 reads CASSPSLDGETQYF. CDR3 coding DNA: TGTGCCAGCTCACCATCGCTGGACGGAGAGACCCAGTACTTC.

The V call is TRBV5-1, the J call TRBJ2-3; D perhaps matches TRBD1 (6 bases). The CDR3 totals 13 residues. Germline V gene lookup returns CDR1 SGHRS and CDR2 YFSETQ. V was pared by 6 bases and J by 5 bases, with 13 bases between. As DNA, the CDR3 is TGCGCCAGCAAACCCCTAGGGGGAGATACGCAGTATTTT. Translating gives CASKPLGGDTQYF.

This clonotype was seen more than once but under ten times. V and J are TRBV29-1 and TRBJ1-2, with 9 bases that match TRBD1. There are 12 residues in the CDR3. With 6 bases clipped from V and 6 bases from J, the junction kept 5 bases outside the gene matches. Germline assignment: CDR1 SQVTM and CDR2 ANQGSEA. The DNA of the CDR3 is TGCAGCGTAGACAGGGGGGGTGATGGCTACACCTTC. It yields the protein CSVDRGGDGYTF.

The V gene is TRBV20-1, the J gene TRBJ1-2, with D unclear. In germline, CDR1 is DFQATT, CDR2 SNEGSKA (reference sequence). CDR3 length: 13 residues. With 3 bases removed from V and 7 bases from J, the gap between germline ends came to 15 bases. The chain's CDR3 is CSARGLSEGGYTF. CDR3 sequence (DNA): TGCAGTGCTAGGGGGTTGAGTGAGGGTGGCTACACCTTC.

CDR3 protein: CASSQNAANEKLFF. The CDR3 nucleotides read TGTGCCAGCAGCCAAAACGCAGCTAATGAAAAACTGTTTTTT. The rearrangement links TRBV4-2 to TRBJ1-4; D is ambiguous. Germline CDR1 and CDR2: LGHNA and YNFKEQ. The CDR3 runs 14 residues. V shed 2 bases and J shed 3 bases, with 7 bases lying between them.

In this sample, this clonotype turned up a few times. The gene calls are TRBV4-3 and TRBJ1-5; D ambiguous. Germline V gene sequence: CDR1 LGHNA, CDR2 YSLEER. V lost 2 bases and J 10 bases, leaving 12 bases between the germline ends. The CDR3 runs to 13 residues. The CDR3 loop is CASSQSLLQPQHF. The DNA for the CDR3 is TGCGCCAGCAGCCAAAGTCTCCTGCAACCCCAGCATTTT.

This clonotype was counted between two and nine times. V usage is TRBV4-1 and J usage is TRBJ2-2; D gene unclear. Between the trimmed V and J ends, which lost 1 base and 2 bases, there was a span of 5 bases. The germline V gene encodes CDR1 MGHRA and CDR2 YSYEKL. CDR3 length: 14 residues. Written as DNA, the CDR3 is TGCGCCAGCAGCCAAGCAGATAACACCGGGGAGCTGTTTTTT. This encodes CASSQADNTGELFF.